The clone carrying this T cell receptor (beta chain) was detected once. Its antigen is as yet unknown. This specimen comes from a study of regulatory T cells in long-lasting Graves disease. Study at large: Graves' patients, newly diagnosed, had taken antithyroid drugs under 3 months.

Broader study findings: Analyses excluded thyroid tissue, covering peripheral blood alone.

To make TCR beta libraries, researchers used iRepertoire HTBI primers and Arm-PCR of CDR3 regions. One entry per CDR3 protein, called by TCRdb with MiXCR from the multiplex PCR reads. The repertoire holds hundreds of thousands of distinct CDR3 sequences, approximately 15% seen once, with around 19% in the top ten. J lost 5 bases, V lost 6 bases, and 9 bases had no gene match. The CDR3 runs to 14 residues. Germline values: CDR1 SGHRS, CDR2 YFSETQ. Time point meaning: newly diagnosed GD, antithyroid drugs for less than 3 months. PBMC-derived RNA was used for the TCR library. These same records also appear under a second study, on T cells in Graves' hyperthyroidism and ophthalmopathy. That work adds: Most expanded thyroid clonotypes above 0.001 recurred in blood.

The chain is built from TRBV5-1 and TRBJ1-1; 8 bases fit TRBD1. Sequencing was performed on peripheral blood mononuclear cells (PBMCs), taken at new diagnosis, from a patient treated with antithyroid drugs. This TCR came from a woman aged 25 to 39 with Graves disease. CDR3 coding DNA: TGCGCCAGCACACAGACGTACAGGGGGACTGAAGCTTTCTTT. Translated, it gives CASTQTYRGTEAFF.